A single sample is the source of the 23 T cell receptor beta chains below, sequenced in a study of kidney transplant recipient with SARS-CoV-2 infection. TCRdb analysed the reads with MiXCR anew, one entry per CDR3 protein. The profile shows some 220,000 distinct CDR3 sequences, about 30% of them singletons. The sample here was a blood sample, taken at baseline and around day 110 from a kidney transplant recipient. The receptors derive from a male patient aged 25-45 years who had COVID-19 and was a kidney transplant recipient. These T cells may partly come from the graft donor.

This clonotype was counted many times. The chain uses TRBV20-1 and TRBJ2-7; D remains ambiguous. Germline assignment: CDR1 DFQATT and CDR2 SNEGSKA (reference sequence). V gave up 3 bases and J gave up 1 base, with 10 bases separating them. The CDR3 is 13 residues long. The CDR3 loop reads CSASAGPSYEQYF. In DNA, the CDR3 is TGCAGTGCTAGTGCCGGGCCTTCCTACGAGCAGTACTTC.

This clonotype was seen at least ten times. The gene calls are TRBV30 and TRBJ1-1, with 7 nucleotides matching TRBD1. The CDR3 has 13 residues. Germline V gene lookup returns CDR1 GTSNPN and CDR2 SVGIG (reference sequence). V trimming: 1 base; J trimming: 3 bases; junction bases outside the gene matches: 2. Here the CDR3 DNA reads TGTGCCTGGAGTGGGCAGGGGGACACTGAAGCTTTCTTT. It yields the protein CAWSGQGDTEAFF.

The sample holds a few counts of this clonotype. Here the CDR3 reads CASSPPGAYTDTQYF. In DNA, the CDR3 is TGTGCCAGCAGCCCGCCCGGCGCCTACACAGATACGCAGTATTTT. The J gene is TRBJ2-3, the V gene TRBV7-2; D unresolved. Trimming left V 5 bases short and J 2 bases short, with 14 bases between. The CDR3 sequence is 15 residues long. Germline values: CDR1 SGHTA, CDR2 FQGNSA. Combining the CDR3 with reference TRBV7-2 and TRBJ2-3 gives the whole variable domain GAGVSQSPSNKVTEKGKDVELRCDPISGHTALYWYRQSLGQGLEFLIYFQGNSAPDKSGLPSDRFSAERTGGSVSTLTIQRTQQEDSAVYLCASSPPGAYTDTQYFGPGTRLTVL.

This clonotype has a count of ten or more. J is TRBJ1-6 and V is TRBV6-4, with a tentative D call TRBD1 (6 bases). The germline CDR1 and CDR2 sequences are MRHNA and SNTAGT. The CDR3 has 18 residues. The germline V and J ends were trimmed by 5 bases and 2 bases, with 19 bases remaining between them. Here the CDR3 DNA reads TGTGCCAGCAGTCCTTGGGACACCAGAAACCCCTATAATTCACCCCTCCACTTT. The encoded protein is CASSPWDTRNPYNSPLHF.

The V gene is TRBV5-1, the J gene TRBJ1-4; 7 bases are a match to TRBD1. Germline lookup yields CDR1 SGHRS and CDR2 YFSETQ. V was pared by 10 bases and J by 4 bases, with 10 bases of the junction left unmatched. CDR3 length: 14 amino acids. CDR3 bases: TGCGCCGGCGGCCAGACAGGGATTAATGAAAAACTGTTTTTT. Translated: CAGGQTGINEKLFF.

About this clonotype itself: A much larger clone differs from this one at a single base, so this may be a read error. The chain links TRBV3-1 to TRBJ2-7; D unresolved. The end of the DNA aligns better with TRBJ2-5, so the J call may be wrong. CDR3 length: 17 residues. From germline, CDR1 is LGHDT and CDR2 YNNKEL (reference sequence). CDR3 in amino acids: CANSLSDPISFSETQYF. The DNA of the CDR3 is TGTGCCAACAGCTTATCAGATCCCATTTCTTTCTCTGAGACCCAGTACTTC.

This clonotype appeared many times. The genes are TRBV5-1 and TRBJ1-2; D gene uncertain. The V gene's germline CDR1 is SGHRS and CDR2 YFSETQ. Trimming shortened V by 5 bases and J by 4 bases, and 21 bases separated the two germline ends. The CDR3 covers 16 residues. The CDR3 reads CASSLVSVRKTYGYTF. The CDR3 nucleotides are TGCGCCAGCAGTCTTGTATCGGTTCGAAAGACCTATGGCTACACCTTC.

This clonotype was picked up many times. CDR3 bases: TGTGCCAGCAGTCGGTTGAGCAGCTTCCGAAAGACCTATGGCTACACCTTC. Protein sequence: CASSRLSSFRKTYGYTF. V is TRBV12-3 or TRBV12-4 and J is TRBJ1-2; no reliable D call. V lost 5 bases and J 4 bases, leaving 23 bases between the germline ends. CDR3 length equals 17 residues.

The table lists this clonotype with many counts. The rearrangement links TRBV8-2 to TRBJ2-6. TRBV8-2 is flagged as a pseudogene. The CDR3 extends over 17 amino acids. For the CDR3, the DNA is TGTGGCAAGCTGCGAAGGATAACACAAAGTCGGGCCAACGTCCTGACTTTC. It encodes CGKLRRITQSRANVLTF.

This clonotype was observed at least ten times. This chain connects TRBV5-1 to TRBJ1-3; maybe TRBD1 (5 bases). The germline V gene encodes CDR1 SGHRS and CDR2 YFSETQ. V shed 2 bases and J shed 4 bases, with 16 bases lying between them. The CDR3 is made up of 16 amino acids. The CDR3 reads CASSFTAPGTGNTIYF. For the CDR3, the DNA is TGCGCCAGCAGCTTTACCGCCCCCGGGACGGGAAACACCATATATTTT.

This clonotype was seen many times. The J gene is TRBJ1-2, the V gene TRBV6-4, with D unclear. Germline V gene data show CDR1 as MRHNA and CDR2 as SNTAGT. The CDR3 covers 17 residues. The ends were cut back, 5 bases at V and 4 bases at J, with 23 bases in the middle. CDR3 coding DNA: TGTGCCAGCAGTATTTACCCCTCACACGGAAAGACCTATGGCTACACCTTC. It specifies CASSIYPSHGKTYGYTF.

This clonotype was recorded many times. The chain joins TRBV20-1 to TRBJ2-3, with TRBD2 identical over 11 bases. Trimming removed 0 bases from V and 2 bases from J; junction bases left unmatched: 1. CDR1 and CDR2 (germline): DFQATT, SNEGSKA (reference sequence). There are 15 residues in the CDR3. The CDR3 sequence is CSARELAGATDTQYF. CDR3 nucleotides: TGCAGTGCTAGAGAACTAGCGGGGGCCACAGATACGCAGTATTTT.

This clonotype was picked up many times. The chain couples TRBV12-3 or TRBV12-4 to TRBJ2-7, with TRBD2 identical over 11 bases. CDR3 size: 14 residues. J was trimmed by 3 bases and V by 7 bases; bases with no gene match: 5. The CDR3 DNA follows: TGTGCCAGCAAAGCCGGGACTAGCGGCTACGAGCAGTACTTC. This encodes CASKAGTSGYEQYF.

As for this clonotype: A read error may explain this, as a much larger clone is one base away. The chain uses TRBV19 and TRBJ1-2, with TRBD1 as a possible D gene (5 bases). The germline CDR1 and CDR2 sequences are LNHDA and SQIVND (reference sequence). The CDR3 sequence is 16 residues long. This chain's CDR3 is CTSSTTGQGLNYGYTF. As DNA, the CDR3 is TGTACCAGTAGTACCACAGGCCAGGGCTTAAACTATGGCTACACCTTC.

This clonotype was seen a handful of times. The rearrangement joins TRBV20-1 to TRBJ1-5, with D unclear. The CDR3 length is 12 residues. Germline V gives CDR1 DFQATT, CDR2 SNEGSKA (reference sequence). Trimming removed 0 bases from V and 4 bases from J, with 4 bases in between. CDR3 protein: CSARDRNQPQHF. CDR3 nucleotide sequence: TGCAGTGCTAGAGATCGGAATCAGCCCCAGCATTTT.

There are many counts of this clonotype. The chain combines TRBV5-1 with TRBJ1-2; D is unresolved. The V end lost 7 bases, the J end lost 4 bases, and 23 bases lay between the germline ends. Germline CDR1 and CDR2: SGHRS and YFSETQ. The length of the CDR3 is 16 residues. CDR3 in DNA: TGCGCCAGCTGCAGTCTATCGGTTCGAAAGACCTATGGCTACACCTTC. Its protein product is CASCSLSVRKTYGYTF.

This clonotype showed up many times. The rearrangement uses TRBV5-4 and TRBJ1-1, with 9 nucleotides matching TRBD1. V lost 9 bases and J lost 4; bases outside the gene matches: 7. Germline V gives CDR1 SGHNT, CDR2 YYREEE (reference sequence). This CDR3 region has 13 residues. The CDR3 loop reads CAIGDREGTEAFF. As DNA, the CDR3 is TGTGCCATAGGGGACAGGGAGGGCACTGAAGCTTTCTTT.

The V and J genes are TRBV9 and TRBJ2-3, with a possible D match to TRBD2 (7 bases). Trimming removed 4 bases at V and 8 bases at J, with 20 bases between. Germline values: CDR1 SGDLS, CDR2 YYNGEE. The CDR3 totals 15 residues. This CDR3 reads CASSRTGGEGGTQYF. CDR3 sequence (DNA): TGTGCCAGCAGCCGGACGGGGGGCGAGGGAGGTACGCAGTATTTT.

As regards this clonotype: With a much larger clone just one base away, this may be a read error. The chain is built from TRBV5-1 and TRBJ1-2, with D uncertain. Trimming took off 6 bases at V and 4 bases at J, with 22 bases between the two ends. Germline V lookup: CDR1 SGHRS, CDR2 YFSETQ. This CDR3 has 16 residues. CDR3 protein: CASNPLSVQKTYGYTF. DNA of the CDR3: TGCGCCAGCAACCCGCTATCGGTTCAAAAGACCTATGGCTACACCTTC. Full variable domain (remainder filled in from reference TRBV5-1 and TRBJ1-2): KAGVTQTPRYLIKTRGQQVTLSCSPISGHRSVSWYQQTPGQGLQFLFEYFSETQRNKGNFPGRFSGRQFSNSRSEMNVSTLELGDSALYLCASNPLSVQKTYGYTFGSGTRLTVV.

About this clonotype: This may be a read error, as it is one base from a much larger clone. The V call is TRBV6-6, the J call TRBJ2-5; D perhaps matches TRBD2 (5 bases). The DNA end favors TRBJ2-7, so the J call may be wrong. In germline, CDR1 is MNHNY, CDR2 SVGAGI (reference sequence). The CDR3 consists of 15 residues. CDR3 nucleotides: TGTGCCAGCAGGAACACGGGAAGTACTCTCTACGAGCAGTACTTC. This sequence encodes CASRNTGSTLYEQYF.

This clonotype appeared many times. The V call is TRBV7-6, the J call TRBJ2-7; D may be TRBD1 or TRBD2 (6 bases each). CDR1 and CDR2 (germline): SGHVS, FNYEAQ. The V end was cut by 5 bases, the J end by 6 bases, with 20 bases between. The CDR3 contains 15 residues. The CDR3 protein is CASSPEELQGGEQYF. Written as DNA, the CDR3 is TGTGCCAGCAGCCCAGAGGAACTACAGGGAGGCGAGCAGTACTTC.

The table lists this clonotype with many counts. The chain combines TRBV6-9 with TRBJ1-2; D not certain. The CDR3 has 17 residues. Trimming took 5 bases from V and 4 from J, leaving 23 bases between them. In germline, CDR1 is MNHGY, CDR2 SVAAGI. The CDR3 DNA reads TGTGCCAGCAGTGAGAAAGCGCCTTACGGAAAGACCTATGGCTACACCTTC. It yields the protein CASSEKAPYGKTYGYTF.

This clonotype was observed at least ten times. The chain links TRBV5-4 to TRBJ1-2; no definite D call. The CDR3 has 16 residues. Per the germline V gene, CDR1 is SGHNT and CDR2 is YYREEE (reference sequence). Trimming pared 7 bases from V and 4 bases from J, leaving 23 bases between. CDR3 amino acids: CASLEVVPGKTYGYTF. In nucleotides, the CDR3 is TGTGCCAGCCTCGAGGTCGTACCAGGAAAGACCTATGGCTACACCTTC.